This entry features one TCR beta chain sequence. These data are taken from a study of T cell changes during pregnancy in multiple sclerosis. TCRdb's copy holds only in-frame clones and misses some; the assay was immunoSEQ multiplex PCR. The table has more than 35,000 clones, 90% to 95% seen once; the top ten hold 0.7% to 1%. Germline CDR1 reads MGHRA; CDR2 reads YSYEKL. The CDR3 sequence is 16 residues long. V gave up 0 bases and J gave up 12 bases, with 24 bases separating them. This clonotype originated in a female donor with multiple sclerosis, enrolled in a pregnancy study. Source: CD4+ T cells from peripheral blood mononuclear cells, taken in the third trimester of pregnancy. This rearrangement joins TRBV4-1 to TRBJ2-7; perhaps TRBD1 as D (7 bases). CDR3 region: CASSQDGVGPSGGRYF. CDR3 nucleotide sequence: TGCGCCAGCAGCCAAGATGGGGTGGGCCCATCAGGGGGGCGGTACTTC.